Below are 19 T cell receptor beta chains sequenced from a single sample in a study of shared T cell receptors in the human thymus. The table came from immunoSEQ multiplex PCR; TCRdb's copy has only in-frame clones and leaves some out. The top ten clones hold 0.0095% to 0.011% of a sample with some 760,000 clones, 80% to 90% of them seen once. This sample also appeared in a second study, on human thymus T cells.

Sequencing input: thymocytes. Receptor source: a girl under three years old with a congenital heart defect.

The V and J genes are TRBV6-5 and TRBJ1-5, with D hard to call. Trimming stripped 0 bases from V and 6 bases from J, with 9 bases between. The germline gives CDR1 MNHEY, CDR2 SVGAGI. The CDR3 is 14 residues long. DNA of the CDR3: TGTGCCAGCAGTTACTCCAATAGAGGTCAGCCCCAGCATTTT. It codes for CASSYSNRGQPQHF.

In the case of this clone: The same CDR3 is also encoded by other DNA sequences in this sample. The V call is TRBV7-6, the J call TRBJ2-7; D is perhaps TRBD2 (6 bases). The CDR3 sequence is 14 residues long. The germline V and J ends were trimmed by 1 base and 1 base, with 8 bases remaining between them. CDR1 is SGHVS, CDR2 FNYEAQ, per germline. CDR3 protein: CASSLGGRSYEQYF. The CDR3 DNA reads as TGTGCCAGCAGCTTAGGAGGGAGGTCCTACGAGCAGTACTTC.

This chain joins TRBV5-4 and TRBJ2-3; a possible D gene is TRBD2 (6 bases). CDR1 is SGHNT, CDR2 YYREEE, per germline (reference sequence). V gave up 9 bases and J gave up 2 bases, with 22 bases separating them. The CDR3 length is 16 residues. This chain's CDR3 is CATTPSRDSVTDTQYF. CDR3 DNA: TGTGCCACCACACCCTCCCGGGACTCTGTCACAGATACGCAGTATTTT.

V and J are TRBV5-4 and TRBJ1-1; the D gene is possibly TRBD1 (6 bases). The CDR3 runs to 19 residues. The germline V gene encodes CDR1 SGHNT and CDR2 YYREEE (reference sequence). The V end lost 1 base, the J end lost 0 bases, and 22 bases lay between the germline ends. CDR3 sequence: CASSLNRRALGHLNTEAFF. In DNA form, the CDR3 reads TGTGCCAGCAGCTTGAATAGAAGGGCCCTGGGACACCTGAACACTGAAGCTTTCTTT.

This chain joins TRBV20-1 and TRBJ2-7; TRBD1 agrees at 7 bases. After removal of 4 bases from V and 6 bases from J, the junction contained 0 bases not matched to a gene. The CDR3 is 10 residues long. Germline V gene data show CDR1 as DFQATT and CDR2 as SNEGSKA (reference sequence). CDR3 nucleotide sequence: TGCAGTGCTAACAGGGGCGAGCAGTACTTC. As protein: CSANRGEQYF.

This rearrangement joins TRBV27 to TRBJ1-2, with TRBD1 identical over 10 bases. This CDR3 region has 19 residues. The V and J ends lost 6 bases and 4 bases, in that order; junction bases with no gene match: 20. Looked up from germline, CDR1 is MNHEY and CDR2 is SMNVEV (reference sequence). In nucleotides, the CDR3 is TGTGCCAGCAGGAGCAACTCAGGCCCCCGACAGGGGGCCTTCTATGGCTACACCTTC. This gives the protein CASRSNSGPRQGAFYGYTF.

The chain links TRBV15 to TRBJ1-4, with 7 nucleotides matching TRBD1. Germline V lookup: CDR1 LNHNV, CDR2 YYDKDF (reference sequence). The CDR3 spans 15 residues. J gave up 6 bases and V 1 base, and 5 bases lay outside the gene matches. CDR3 DNA sequence: TGTGCCACCAGCAGAGTGGGGACAGAGGATGAAAAACTGTTTTTT. The encoded protein is CATSRVGTEDEKLFF.

This chain links TRBV7-9 with TRBJ2-2; possibly TRBD1 for D (6 bases). Trimming shortened V by 7 bases and J by 0 bases, and 15 bases separated the two germline ends. The CDR3 is 16 amino acids. Per the germline V gene, CDR1 is SEHNR and CDR2 is FQNEAQ (reference sequence). CDR3 sequence: CASIRKGVPNTGELFF. DNA of the CDR3: TGTGCCAGCATCCGAAAGGGGGTTCCGAACACCGGGGAGCTGTTTTTT.

The chain is built from TRBV27 and TRBJ1-1; D not certain. Per the germline V gene, CDR1 is MNHEY and CDR2 is SMNVEV (reference sequence). The CDR3 has 13 amino acids. V was cut by 10 bases and J by 3 bases, with 15 bases left in between. For the CDR3, the DNA is TGTGCCACCGCTCATTACACCTACACTGAAGCTTTCTTT. Its protein product is CATAHYTYTEAFF.

This rearrangement joins TRBV6-5 to TRBJ2-3; tentatively, D is TRBD2 (6 bases). The CDR3 spans 15 residues. Germline V gene lookup returns CDR1 MNHEY and CDR2 SVGAGI. Trimming cost V 5 bases and J 2 bases, with 14 bases left between them. CDR3 residues: CASSPPAGNTDTQYF. The CDR3 DNA follows: TGTGCCAGCAGTCCCCCCGCGGGGAACACAGATACGCAGTATTTT.

Here the CDR3 reads CASSYVMGTGESGYTF. CDR3 DNA: TGCGCCAGCAGCTATGTGATGGGGACAGGGGAATCGGGCTACACCTTC. The chain uses TRBV4-3 and TRBJ1-2; the match to TRBD1 covers 10 bases. Germline V CDR1 and CDR2: LGHNA, YSLEER. The CDR3 runs 16 residues. Losses at the gene ends were 5 bases for V and 8 bases for J; bases not matched to a gene: 14.

This chain links TRBV23-1 with TRBJ1-1, with D maybe TRBD1 (6 bases). TRBV23-1 is placed among ORFs of uncertain function. The CDR3 length is 14 residues. Trimming pared 8 bases from V and 0 bases from J, leaving 13 bases between. The CDR3 DNA reads TGCGCCAGCGGGCCAGGGGTGATGAACACTGAAGCTTTCTTT. Translated, it gives CASGPGVMNTEAFF.

The chain uses TRBV4-1 and TRBJ1-5; the match to TRBD1 covers 11 bases. Germline V CDR1 and CDR2: MGHRA, YSYEKL. The CDR3 loop spans 21 amino acids. The junction had 16 bases not matched to a gene; V was cut back by 3 bases and J by 0 bases. The CDR3 DNA follows: TGCGCCAGCAGCCACCCCCGGAGAGGGACAGGGGGACCTCATAGCAATCAGCCCCAGCATTTT. It codes for CASSHPRRGTGGPHSNQPQHF.

This clone was recorded a few times. The CDR3 region is CASSTRDSSGAYGYTF. In DNA, the CDR3 is TGTGCCAGCAGCACCCGGGACAGCTCTGGGGCCTATGGCTACACCTTC. The gene calls are TRBV11-2 and TRBJ1-2; TRBD1 matches at 7 bases. The germline gives CDR1 SGHAT, CDR2 FQNNGV. V was pared by 5 bases and J by 4 bases, with 13 bases of the junction left unmatched. CDR3 length: 16 amino acids.

The V call is TRBV9, the J call TRBJ1-4; D is unclear. The CDR3 sequence is 16 residues long. Deletions cut 4 bases from V and 0 bases from J, with 13 bases between. Germline-derived CDR1 and CDR2 are SGDLS and YYNGEE. CDR3 region: CASSPSRLATNEKLFF. The CDR3 coding sequence is TGTGCCAGCAGCCCATCTCGTTTAGCAACTAATGAAAAACTGTTTTTT.

The chain uses TRBV7-8 and TRBJ1-1, with D perhaps matching TRBD1 (6 bases). V was trimmed by 1 base and J by 6 bases, leaving 15 bases between them. This CDR3 has 15 amino acids. CDR1 is SGHVS and CDR2 is FQNEAQ in the germline V gene. In DNA form, the CDR3 reads TGTGCCAGCAGCTTAGTCGGCGGGGGCGGAGCTGAAGCTTTCTTT. This encodes CASSLVGGGGAEAFF.

The V call is TRBV7-2, the J call TRBJ1-1, with TRBD1 matching 7 bases. Unmatched junction bases numbered 9, after V lost 2 bases and J lost 0 bases. Germline V CDR1 and CDR2: SGHTA, FQGNSA. The CDR3 covers 17 residues. CDR3 in amino acids: CASSLPGQSIMNTEAFF. The CDR3 nucleotides read TGTGCCAGCAGCTTACCGGGACAGTCTATTATGAACACTGAAGCTTTCTTT.

J is TRBJ1-1 and V is TRBV18; D ambiguous. Trimming stripped 6 bases from V and 1 base from J, with 12 bases between. The CDR3 totals 14 residues. Germline CDR1 reads KGHSH; CDR2 reads LQKENI. The chain's CDR3 is CASSTSVRNTEAFF. The CDR3 DNA follows: TGTGCCAGCTCTACTTCCGTAAGGAACACTGAAGCTTTCTTT.

The chain carries TRBV19 and TRBJ1-1; 9 bases line up with TRBD1. Germline V gene sequence: CDR1 LNHDA, CDR2 SQIVND (reference sequence). There are 16 residues in the CDR3. Germline trimming cut 4 bases from V and 1 base from J; bases unmatched to any gene: 7. In nucleotides, the CDR3 is TGTGCCAGTAGTACGGACAGGGGTCGGGGGAACACTGAAGCTTTCTTT. It specifies CASSTDRGRGNTEAFF.